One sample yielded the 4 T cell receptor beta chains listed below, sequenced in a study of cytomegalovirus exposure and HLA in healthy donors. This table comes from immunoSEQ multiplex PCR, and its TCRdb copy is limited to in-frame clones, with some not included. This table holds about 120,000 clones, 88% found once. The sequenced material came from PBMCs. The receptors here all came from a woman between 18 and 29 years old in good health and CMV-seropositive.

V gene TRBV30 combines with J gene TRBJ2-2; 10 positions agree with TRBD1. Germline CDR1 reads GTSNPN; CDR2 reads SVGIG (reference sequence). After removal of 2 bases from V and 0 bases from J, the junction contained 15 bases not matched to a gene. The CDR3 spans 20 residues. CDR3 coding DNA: TGTGCCTGGAGTTCCTTTGGACAGGGGGTAATTTCCGCGAACACCGGGGAGCTGTTTTTT. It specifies CAWSSFGQGVISANTGELFF.

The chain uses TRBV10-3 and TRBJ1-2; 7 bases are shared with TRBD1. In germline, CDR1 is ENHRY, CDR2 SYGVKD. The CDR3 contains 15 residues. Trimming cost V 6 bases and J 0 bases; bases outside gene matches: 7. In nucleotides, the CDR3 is TGTGCCATCAGAGGACAGGTCGGTGCTAACTATGGCTACACCTTC. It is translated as CAIRGQVGANYGYTF.

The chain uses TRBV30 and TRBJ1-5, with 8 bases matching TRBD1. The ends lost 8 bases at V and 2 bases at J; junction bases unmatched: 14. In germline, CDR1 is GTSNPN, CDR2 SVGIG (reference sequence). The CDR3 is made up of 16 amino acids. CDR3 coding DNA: TGTGCCCGGCAGGACAGGGCAAAAGGCCGCAATCAGCCCCAGCATTTT. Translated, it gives CARQDRAKGRNQPQHF.

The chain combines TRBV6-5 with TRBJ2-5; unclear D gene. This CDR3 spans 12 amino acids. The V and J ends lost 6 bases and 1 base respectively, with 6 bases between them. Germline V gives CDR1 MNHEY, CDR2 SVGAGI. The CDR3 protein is CASSRLQETQYF. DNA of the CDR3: TGTGCCAGCAGCCGACTCCAAGAGACCCAGTACTTC.